Below are 10 T cell receptor beta chains sequenced from a single sample in a study of OX40 agonist ivuxolimab in advanced cancers. Sequencing used immunoSEQ multiplex PCR; TCRdb keeps in-frame clones, though not all of them. The table lists some 70,000 clones, 86% of them singletons. The sample consisted of CD4+ or CD8+ T cells sorted from blood, taken in a trial of the OX40 agonist ivuxolimab. The source of these receptors is an adult with an advanced solid tumor such as melanoma, head and neck, liver or kidney cancer.

The CDR3 sequence is CASSNQGFLLGEENEQYF. As DNA, the CDR3 is TGCGCCAGCAGCAACCAAGGATTTCTGCTCGGGGAGGAGAACGAGCAGTACTTC. This rearrangement joins TRBV4-1 to TRBJ2-7; D possibly corresponds to TRBD2 (6 bases). There are 18 residues in the CDR3. Germline-derived CDR1 and CDR2 are MGHRA and YSYEKL. The V and J ends lost 5 bases and 5 bases respectively, with 28 bases between them.

This chain connects TRBV2 to TRBJ1-1; 7 bases line up with TRBD1. This CDR3 has 12 residues. Germline V gene data show CDR1 as SNHLY and CDR2 as FYNNEI. V lost 3 bases, J lost 11 bases, and 6 bases stayed unmatched. CDR3 sequence (DNA): TGTGCCAGCAGTGACGCAACAGGGGCGGCTTTCTTT. Encoded protein: CASSDATGAAFF.

The chain is built from TRBV30 and TRBJ2-3; maybe TRBD2 (6 bases). V was clipped by 3 bases and J by 4 bases, with 8 bases between them. Germline V gene sequence: CDR1 GTSNPN, CDR2 SVGIG (reference sequence). This CDR3 has 12 residues. As DNA, the CDR3 is TGTGCCTGGAGCCTAGCGCCAGATACGCAGTATTTT. This codes for CAWSLAPDTQYF. The whole variable domain, remainder taken from reference TRBV30 and TRBJ2-3, is SQTIHQWPATLVQPVGSPLSLECTVEGTSNPNLYWYRQAAGRGLQLLFYSVGIGQISSEVPQNLSASRPQDRQFILSSKKLLLSDSGFYLCAWSLAPDTQYFGPGTRLTVL.

The V and J genes are TRBV5-4 and TRBJ2-7; maybe TRBD1 (6 bases). The CDR3 is 15 amino acids. V was pared by 5 bases and J by 4 bases, with 19 bases between. Germline values: CDR1 SGHNT, CDR2 YYREEE (reference sequence). Here the CDR3 DNA reads TGTGCCAGCAGGAAGCCCGGGACACTACCGTACGAGCAGTACTTC. Amino acids: CASRKPGTLPYEQYF.

This chain uses TRBV19 with TRBJ1-1; D gene unclear. The CDR3 covers 15 residues. Germline V gives CDR1 LNHDA, CDR2 SQIVND (reference sequence). V shed 2 bases and J shed 7 bases, with 17 bases lying between them. As DNA, the CDR3 is TGTGCCAGTAGTATACCGACCCACGGGCCACGTGAAGCTTTCTTT. Encoded protein: CASSIPTHGPREAFF.

This rearrangement joins TRBV10-1 to TRBJ1-5; D is unclear. Trimming took off 4 bases at V and 7 bases at J, with 11 bases between the two ends. CDR1 WNHNN and CDR2 SYGVQD come from the germline V gene (reference sequence). The CDR3 runs to 13 residues. The CDR3 coding sequence is TGCGCCAGCAGTGCCGGGGTGAGGCAGCCCCAGCATTTT. Translation: CASSAGVRQPQHF.

This clone has only one observation. The chain is built from TRBV2 and TRBJ1-4; D is unclear. Per the germline V gene, CDR1 is SNHLY and CDR2 is FYNNEI. Trimming took 4 bases from V and 8 from J, leaving 11 bases between them. This CDR3 is 13 amino acids long. CDR3 loop: CASSVRGGEKLFF. DNA for the CDR3: TGTGCCAGCAGTGTTCGGGGAGGCGAAAAACTGTTTTTT.

This clone was detected only a few times. CDR3 amino acids: CASTQWASGNTIYF. The CDR3 DNA sequence: TGTGCCAGTACCCAATGGGCCTCTGGAAACACCATATATTTT. The chain is built from TRBV19 and TRBJ1-3; no clear D. This CDR3 region has 14 residues. V dropped 7 bases and J dropped 0 bases, with 10 bases sitting between them. The germline V gene encodes CDR1 LNHDA and CDR2 SQIVND (reference sequence).

The V gene is TRBV19, the J gene TRBJ2-1; 7 bases map to TRBD2. V dropped 5 bases and J dropped 0; count of bases not matched to a gene: 10. The CDR3 has 17 amino acids. The V gene's germline CDR1 is LNHDA and CDR2 SQIVND (reference sequence). CDR3 sequence (DNA): TGTGCCAGTAGTCCGGGGGTAGCGGGTTCCTCCTACAATGAGCAGTTCTTC. Translation: CASSPGVAGSSYNEQFF.

The V gene is TRBV14, the J gene TRBJ1-2; no reliable D call. The CDR3 is 13 amino acids. The V end lost 6 bases, the J end lost 2 bases, and 10 bases lay between the germline ends. Germline V CDR1 and CDR2: SGHDN, FVKESK. CDR3 loop: CASSQALNYGYTF. CDR3 nucleotide sequence: TGTGCCAGCAGTCAGGCTCTGAACTATGGCTACACCTTC.